The source of this T cell receptor (beta chain) is a study of Ad26.COV2.S vaccination and SARS-CoV-2 variants. Study at large: Ad26.COV2.S shots went into the muscle once or twice, 56 days apart. General study findings and limits: Vaccinees showed greater spike-specific TCR breadth than placebo recipients. The analyses of TCR breadth and depth may have understated the size of total T cell responses.

CDR1 is SGHNT, CDR2 YYREEE, per germline (reference sequence). The CDR3 is 16 amino acids. V dropped 3 bases and J dropped 4 bases, with 16 bases sitting between them. The treatment denotes: around 19 received Ad26.COV2.S at low or high dose, single or two shots; 5 received placebo; per-sample allocation not given. The samples date from day 63 after the first vaccine or placebo injection. In Boston, an adult donor aged 18-55 years took part. Repertoires were generated with immunoSEQ multiplex PCR, while TCRdb's copy carries only in-frame clones and drops some. There are about 350,000 clones in the sample; 87% occur only once, and 3.4% lies in the top ten. About this clone itself: The antigen is undetermined.

Source: peripheral blood, taken in a trial of Ad26.COV2.S vaccine versus placebo. The chain employs TRBV5-4 and TRBJ2-2; D unclear. The sequence was obtained from a person between 18 and 65 years old who received the Ad26.COV2.S COVID-19 vaccine or a placebo. The CDR3 DNA follows: TGTGCCAGCAGCTCACTGGATCGACCGGGCACCGGGGAGCTGTTTTTT. Residues: CASSSLDRPGTGELFF.